This TCR beta chain was sequenced during a study of metastatic and nonmetastatic thyroid tumors. Regarding the study as a whole: Benign nodules were reported to have significantly lower TCR beta diversity than malignant thyroid tumors, in blood and tumor.

Not a single patient had been given any form of treatment at any point before undergoing thyroid surgery. This CDR3 contains 14 residues. Trimming shortened V by 3 bases and J by 2 bases, and 14 bases separated the two germline ends. Germline lookup yields CDR1 GTSNPN and CDR2 SVGIG (reference sequence). Authors' processing steps: Clinicopathological groups of papillary thyroid cancer showed CDR3 differences that were used to build a distant-metastasis classifier. TCRdb re-processed the PCR reads through MiXCR. The V and J calls follow TCRdb's processing rather than the paper's. The data show fewer than 35,000 clones, 10% to 12% seen once. This clone was observed at least ten times. Its target is not known.

The chain combines TRBV30 with TRBJ2-7; a possible D gene is TRBD1 (6 bases). The source is a female donor with papillary thyroid cancer or a benign thyroid nodule (not recorded which). Some clones in this sample may be carry-over from other donors' samples. Sequenced material: blood. CDR3 nucleotides: TGTGCCTGGAGCGGACAGAGCTTTCCCTACGAGCAGTACTTC. Its translation is CAWSGQSFPYEQYF.